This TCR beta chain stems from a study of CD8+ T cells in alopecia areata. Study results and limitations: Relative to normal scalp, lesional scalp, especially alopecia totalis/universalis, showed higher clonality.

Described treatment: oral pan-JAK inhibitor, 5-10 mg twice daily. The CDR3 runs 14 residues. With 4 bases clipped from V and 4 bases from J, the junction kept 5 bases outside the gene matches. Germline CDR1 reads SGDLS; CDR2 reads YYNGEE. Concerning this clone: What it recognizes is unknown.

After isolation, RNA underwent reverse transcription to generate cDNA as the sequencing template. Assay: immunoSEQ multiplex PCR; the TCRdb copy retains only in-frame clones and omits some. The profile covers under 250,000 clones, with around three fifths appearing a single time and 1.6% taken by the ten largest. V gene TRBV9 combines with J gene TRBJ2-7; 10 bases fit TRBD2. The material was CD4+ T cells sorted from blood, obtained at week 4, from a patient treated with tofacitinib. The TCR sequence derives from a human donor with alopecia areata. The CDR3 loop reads CASSPASGGYEQYF. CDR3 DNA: TGTGCCAGCAGCCCCGCTAGCGGGGGATACGAGCAGTACTTC.